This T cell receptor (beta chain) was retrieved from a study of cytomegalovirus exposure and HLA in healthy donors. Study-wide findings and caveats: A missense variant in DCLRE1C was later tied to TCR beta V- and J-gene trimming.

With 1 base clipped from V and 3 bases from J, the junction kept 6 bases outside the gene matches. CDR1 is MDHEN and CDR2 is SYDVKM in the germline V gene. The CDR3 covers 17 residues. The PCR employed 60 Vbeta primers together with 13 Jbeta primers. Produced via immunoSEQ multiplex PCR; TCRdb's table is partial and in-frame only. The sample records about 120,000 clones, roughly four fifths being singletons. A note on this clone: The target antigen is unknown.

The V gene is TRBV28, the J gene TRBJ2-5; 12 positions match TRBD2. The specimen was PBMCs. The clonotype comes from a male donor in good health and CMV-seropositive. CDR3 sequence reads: CASSLYLGLAGKETQYF. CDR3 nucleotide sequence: TGTGCCAGCAGTTTATATTTAGGACTAGCGGGAAAAGAGACCCAGTACTTC.